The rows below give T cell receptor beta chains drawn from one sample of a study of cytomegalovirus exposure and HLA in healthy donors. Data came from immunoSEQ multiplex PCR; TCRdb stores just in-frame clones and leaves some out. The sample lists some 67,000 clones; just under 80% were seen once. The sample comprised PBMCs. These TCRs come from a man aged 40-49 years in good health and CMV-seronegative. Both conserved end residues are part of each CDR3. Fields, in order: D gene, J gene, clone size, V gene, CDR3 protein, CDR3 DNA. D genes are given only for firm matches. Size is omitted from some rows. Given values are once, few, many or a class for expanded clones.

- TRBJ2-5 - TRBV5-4 CASSLAETQYF TGTGCCAGCAGCTTGGCGGAGACCCAGTACTTC
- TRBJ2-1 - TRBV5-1 CASSLAAGQHNEQFF TGCGCCAGCAGCTTGGCCGCGGGACAGCACAATGAGCAGTTCTTC
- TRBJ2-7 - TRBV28 CASSLGGAPSYEQYF TGTGCCAGCAGTTTAGGGGGCGCCCCCTCCTACGAGCAGTACTTC
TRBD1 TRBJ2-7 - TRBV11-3 CASSPGQGSYEQYF TGTGCCAGCAGCCCCGGACAGGGGTCCTACGAGCAGTACTTC
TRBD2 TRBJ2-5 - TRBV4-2 CASSPRLAVQETQYF TGTGCCAGCAGCCCACGCCTAGCGGTCCAAGAGACCCAGTACTTC
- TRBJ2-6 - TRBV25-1 CASSEYSSGANVLTF TGTGCCAGCAGTGAATATAGCTCTGGGGCCAACGTCCTGACTTTC
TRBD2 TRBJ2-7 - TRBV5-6 CASSFKAGGSYEQYF TGTGCCAGCAGCTTTAAGGCGGGAGGTTCCTACGAGCAGTACTTC
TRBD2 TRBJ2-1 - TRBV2 CASSGGGWRGGSYNEQFF TGTGCCAGCAGCGGAGGAGGCTGGCGGGGGGGTTCCTACAATGAGCAGTTCTTC
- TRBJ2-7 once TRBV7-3 CASSLGTGKQYF TGTGCCAGCAGCTTGGGCACGGGGAAGCAGTACTTC
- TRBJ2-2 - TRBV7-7 CASSLQGFTGELFF TGTGCCAGCAGCTTACAGGGTTTCACCGGGGAGCTGTTTTTT
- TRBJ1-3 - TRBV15 CATSPRPGILRGTIYF TGTGCCACCAGCCCCAGACCAGGGATCCTTAGAGGCACCATATATTTT
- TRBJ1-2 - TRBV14 CASSQDLFGGAYGYTF TGTGCCAGCAGCCAAGATCTGTTTGGGGGCGCCTATGGCTACACCTTC
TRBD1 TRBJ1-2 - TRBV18 CASSLRQGDGYTF TGTGCCAGCTCACTCCGACAGGGCGATGGCTACACCTTC
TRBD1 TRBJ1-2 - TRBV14 CASSSWTGYGYTF TGTGCCAGCAGCTCATGGACAGGCTATGGCTACACCTTC
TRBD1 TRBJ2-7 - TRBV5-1 CASSGQGRGNEQYF TGCGCCAGCAGCGGACAGGGGAGGGGGAACGAGCAGTACTTC
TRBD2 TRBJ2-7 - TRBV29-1 CSVVAGESSYEQYF TGCAGCGTTGTGGCGGGGGAGTCGTCCTACGAGCAGTACTTC
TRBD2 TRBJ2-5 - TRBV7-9 CASSLPILAGKTQYF TGTGCCAGCAGCTTACCCATTCTAGCGGGAAAGACCCAGTACTTC
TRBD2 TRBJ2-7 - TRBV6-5 CASSYSGLAGAYEQYF TGTGCCAGCAGTTACTCTGGCCTAGCGGGAGCCTACGAGCAGTACTTC
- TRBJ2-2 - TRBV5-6 CASSSPWGGATGELFF TGTGCCAGCAGCTCACCTTGGGGGGGGGCCACCGGGGAGCTGTTTTTT
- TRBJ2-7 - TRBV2 CASILGPYEQYF TGTGCCAGCATTCTTGGGCCCTACGAGCAGTACTTC
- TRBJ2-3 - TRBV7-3 CASSSSPSTDTQYF TGTGCCAGCAGCTCCTCTCCGAGCACAGATACGCAGTATTTT
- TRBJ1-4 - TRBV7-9 CASSWALQGRYEKLFF TGTGCCAGCAGCTGGGCGCTACAGGGAAGGTATGAAAAACTGTTTTTT
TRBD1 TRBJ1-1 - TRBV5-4 CATSGTGVNTEAFF TGTGCCACCTCCGGGACAGGGGTGAACACTGAAGCTTTCTTT
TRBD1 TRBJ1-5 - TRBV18 CASSTGQGSNQPQHF TGTGCCAGCTCGACGGGACAGGGTAGCAATCAGCCCCAGCATTTT
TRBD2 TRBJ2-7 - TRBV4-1 CASSHLGLAGNQYEQYF TGCGCCAGCAGCCACCTGGGACTAGCGGGGAATCAATACGAGCAGTACTTC
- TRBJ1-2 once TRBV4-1 CASSHGQPTISNYGYTF TGCGCCAGCAGCCACGGACAGCCTACCATATCTAACTATGGCTACACCTTC
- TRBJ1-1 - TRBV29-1 CSVAKSGGGLNTEAFF TGCAGCGTCGCTAAGTCGGGGGGCGGGCTGAACACTGAAGCTTTCTTT
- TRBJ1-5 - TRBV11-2 CASSLGQTSNQPQHF TGTGCCAGCAGCTTGGGACAAACGAGCAATCAGCCCCAGCATTTT
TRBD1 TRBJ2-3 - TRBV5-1 CASSHQGQGTDTQYF TGCGCCAGCAGCCACCAGGGACAGGGCACAGATACGCAGTATTTT